This is a list of T cell receptor beta chains from one sample in a study of T cells in Graves' hyperthyroidism and ophthalmopathy. Each CDR3 protein is one row after TCRdb ran MiXCR on the multiplex PCR reads. Seen here are a few hundred thousand distinct CDR3 sequences, approximately 15% observed once, and the top ten hold approximately 30%. Material: blood. The receptors come from a woman younger than 30 with Graves' hyperthyroidism that later progressed to Graves' ophthalmopathy. CDR3s include the opening cysteine and the closing phenylalanine or tryptophan. Each record gives: clone size, V gene, J gene, D gene, CDR3 protein, CDR3 DNA. A D gene is named only where the DNA matches it firmly. A row's size may be missing; if present it is once, few, many or a size class.

clone size: .
V gene: TRBV6-1
J gene: TRBJ2-1
D gene: TRBD1
CDR3 protein: CASSEGDRGQDEQFF
CDR3 DNA: TGTGCCAGCAGTGAAGGGGACAGGGGGCAGGATGAGCAGTTCTTC

clone size: .
V gene: TRBV5-1
J gene: TRBJ2-1
D gene: .
CDR3 protein: CASSLGLVGYNEQFF
CDR3 DNA: TGCGCCAGCAGCTTGGGACTAGTAGGCTACAATGAGCAGTTCTTC

clone size: many
V gene: TRBV11-3
J gene: TRBJ2-2
D gene: .
CDR3 protein: CASSWSANTGELFF
CDR3 DNA: TGTGCGAGCAGCTGGTCCGCGAACACCGGGGAGCTGTTTTTT

clone size: .
V gene: TRBV6-1
J gene: TRBJ2-3
D gene: .
CDR3 protein: CASAYIPTDTQYF
CDR3 DNA: TGTGCCAGCGCTTACATCCCCACAGATACGCAGTATTTT

clone size: .
V gene: TRBV15
J gene: TRBJ1-2
D gene: .
CDR3 protein: CATSPLDSHGYTF
CDR3 DNA: TGTGCCACCAGCCCCCTCGACAGCCATGGCTACACCTTC

clone size: few
V gene: TRBV25-1
J gene: TRBJ2-7
D gene: .
CDR3 protein: CASSGGNEQYF
CDR3 DNA: TGTGCCAGCAGTGGGGGAAACGAGCAGTACTTC

clone size: many
V gene: TRBV28
J gene: TRBJ2-7
D gene: TRBD2
CDR3 protein: CASQGLADSYEQYF
CDR3 DNA: TGTGCCAGCCAGGGACTAGCGGATTCCTACGAGCAGTACTTC

clone size: many
V gene: TRBV10-3
J gene: TRBJ2-1
D gene: .
CDR3 protein: CAISETSGTAGYNEQFF
CDR3 DNA: TGTGCCATCAGTGAGACCAGCGGGACAGCAGGCTACAATGAGCAGTTCTTC

clone size: once
V gene: TRBV6-1
J gene: TRBJ2-1
D gene: TRBD2
CDR3 protein: CATARTSGSFEQFF
CDR3 DNA: TGTGCCACCGCTCGGACTAGCGGGAGTTTTGAGCAGTTCTTC

clone size: many
V gene: TRBV29-1
J gene: TRBJ2-7
D gene: .
CDR3 protein: CSVVLSESGYEQYF
CDR3 DNA: TGCAGCGTTGTCTTGAGCGAGTCCGGTTACGAGCAGTACTTC

clone size: .
V gene: TRBV7-3
J gene: TRBJ2-3
D gene: TRBD2
CDR3 protein: CASSLDDGPLAGATDTQYF
CDR3 DNA: TGTGCCAGCAGCTTGGATGACGGCCCGCTAGCGGGAGCCACAGATACGCAGTATTTT

clone size: .
V gene: TRBV18
J gene: TRBJ2-2
D gene: .
CDR3 protein: CASSPPSRVAGELFF
CDR3 DNA: TGTGCCAGCTCACCCCCTAGCAGGGTGGCCGGGGAGCTGTTTTTT

clone size: many
V gene: TRBV15
J gene: TRBJ2-5
D gene: TRBD2
CDR3 protein: CATSRDLPAGAQETQYF
CDR3 DNA: TGTGCCACCAGCAGAGATCTCCCAGCGGGAGCACAAGAGACCCAGTACTTC

clone size: few
V gene: TRBV20-1
J gene: TRBJ1-4
D gene: .
CDR3 protein: CSARGPGTPREKLFF
CDR3 DNA: TGCAGTGCTAGAGGCCCGGGGACCCCTAGGGAAAAACTGTTTTTT

clone size: few
V gene: TRBV5-6
J gene: TRBJ2-1
D gene: .
CDR3 protein: CASSLGRQPPSGRNEQFF
CDR3 DNA: TGTGCCAGCAGCTTGGGGCGACAGCCCCCCTCGGGGCGCAATGAGCAGTTCTTC

clone size: many
V gene: TRBV18
J gene: TRBJ2-5
D gene: .
CDR3 protein: CASSPPGQTQETQYF
CDR3 DNA: TGTGCCAGCTCACCACCTGGGCAGACCCAAGAGACCCAGTACTTC

clone size: many
V gene: TRBV28
J gene: TRBJ1-4
D gene: TRBD1
CDR3 protein: CASSLGTGWEKLFF
CDR3 DNA: TGTGCCAGCAGTTTAGGGACAGGCTGGGAAAAACTGTTTTTT